This T cell receptor beta chain was identified during a study of OX40 agonist ivuxolimab in advanced cancers. Whole-study results and caveats: Among expanded peripheral T cells, antigen specificity went undetermined. Low normalized T-cell clonal expansion was additionally recorded for some nonresponders.

Per the germline V gene, CDR1 is SGHRS and CDR2 is YFSETQ. V lost 0 bases, J lost 5 bases, and 17 bases lay in between. The CDR3 is made up of 17 amino acids. Libraries were prepared by immunoSEQ multiplex PCR; TCRdb keeps only in-frame clonotypes and omits some of them. The sample comprises fewer than 50,000 clones, about 83% of which are singletons, and around 13% rests with the top ten. Sample share makes this clone medium-sized. Its antigen is unknown. V usage is TRBV5-1 and J usage is TRBJ2-2; TRBD1 is a possible D gene (5 bases). This clonotype was sampled from an adult with an advanced solid tumor such as melanoma, head and neck, liver or kidney cancer. The sample in question was CD4+ or CD8+ T cells sorted from blood, obtained in a trial of the OX40 agonist ivuxolimab. The chain's CDR3 is CASSLGLARVYTGELFF. CDR3 nucleotides: TGCGCCAGCAGCTTGGGATTGGCCAGGGTGTATACCGGGGAGCTGTTTTTT. Looking up the rest from reference TRBV5-1 and TRBJ2-2 gives the full variable domain: KAGVTQTPRYLIKTRGQQVTLSCSPISGHRSVSWYQQTPGQGLQFLFEYFSETQRNKGNFPGRFSGRQFSNSRSEMNVSTLELGDSALYLCASSLGLARVYTGELFFGEGSRLTVL.